Presented here are 13 T cell receptor beta chains from one specimen sequenced in a study of blood T cell repertoires in COVID-19 (dated by TCRdb to about 2020). To prepare the library, the immunoSEQ multiplex PCR assay was applied. Drawn from immuneACCESS, this table holds only the in-frame rearrangements with V and J called that TCRdb kept. Clones are partly lost; checked studies trace under half to an unresolved V gene and leave the rest unexplained. The sample has approximately 99,000 clones on record, around four fifths of them singletons. Of the sample, less than 5% is held by the ten largest clones. Sequenced material: peripheral blood. These receptors were collected from a woman in her seventies with acute or convalescent COVID-19.

V usage is TRBV18 and J usage is TRBJ1-1, with a weak D call TRBD1 (6 bases). Per the germline V gene, CDR1 is KGHSH and CDR2 is LQKENI. This CDR3 has 12 amino acids. V was clipped by 9 bases and J by 0 bases, with 8 bases between them. CDR3 region: CASTGMNTEAFF. CDR3 sequence (DNA): TGTGCCAGTACAGGGATGAACACTGAAGCTTTCTTT.

This sequence joins TRBV28 and TRBJ2-2; TRBD1 is a possible D gene (6 bases). Looked up from germline, CDR1 is MDHEN and CDR2 is SYDVKM. V lost 5 bases to trimming and J lost 7 bases, with 14 bases between them. The CDR3 loop spans 14 amino acids. The chain's CDR3 is CASSQQGLVGELFF. DNA for the CDR3: TGTGCCAGCAGTCAACAGGGTTTGGTCGGGGAGCTGTTTTTT.

The chain joins TRBV28 to TRBJ1-4, with D perhaps TRBD1 (6 bases). V lost 5 bases to trimming and J lost 0 bases, with 10 bases between them. Germline V gives CDR1 MDHEN, CDR2 SYDVKM. The CDR3 runs 15 residues. The CDR3 DNA follows: TGTGCCAGCAGTCCCCCAGGGGCAACTAATGAAAAACTGTTTTTT. It codes for CASSPPGATNEKLFF.

Turning to this clone: This sample includes further DNA sequences coding for the same CDR3. This sequence joins TRBV28 and TRBJ2-1; D is ambiguous. Germline V gene data show CDR1 as MDHEN and CDR2 as SYDVKM. The V end lost 3 bases, the J end lost 8 bases, and 5 bases lay between the germline ends. This CDR3 is 11 amino acids long. CDR3 amino acids: CASSLGDEQFF. In DNA, the CDR3 is TGTGCCAGCAGTTTGGGCGATGAGCAGTTCTTC. The full variable domain, with the rest looked up from reference TRBV28 and TRBJ2-1, is DVKVTQSSRYLVKRTGEKVFLECVQDMDHENMFWYRQDPGLGLRLIYFSYDVKMKEKGDIPEGYSVSREKKERFSLILESASTNQTSMYLCASSLGDEQFFGPGTRLTVL.

The chain uses TRBV11-1 and TRBJ1-6; D unclear. The CDR3 is made up of 14 amino acids. Germline V lookup: CDR1 SGHAT, CDR2 FQDESV (reference sequence). Deletions cut 2 bases from V and 7 bases from J, with 9 bases between. CDR3 nucleotides: TGTGCCAGCAGCTTAACTAGGATGAATTCACCCCTCCACTTT. This encodes CASSLTRMNSPLHF.

This rearrangement joins TRBV7-2 to TRBJ1-3, with D perhaps TRBD1 (6 bases). Looked up from germline, CDR1 is SGHTA and CDR2 is FQGNSA. The CDR3 spans 16 residues. Trimming removed 5 bases at V and 0 bases at J, with 14 bases between. CDR3 coding DNA: TGTGCCAGCAGCCCGATACAGGGATACTCTGGAAACACCATATATTTT. It is translated as CASSPIQGYSGNTIYF.

This chain connects TRBV7-4 to TRBJ2-7; 7 positions match TRBD2. Germline-derived CDR1 and CDR2 are SGHVT and SQSDAQ. The J segment lost 2 bases and the V segment lost 5 bases, leaving 9 bases of the junction unmatched. This CDR3 is built from 15 residues. CDR3 loop: CASSPRSGNTYEQYF. The CDR3 DNA follows: TGTGCCAGCAGCCCACGAAGCGGGAACACCTACGAGCAGTACTTC.

The chain joins TRBV2 to TRBJ1-2; the D gene is possibly TRBD1 (6 bases). Germline V gene data show CDR1 as SNHLY and CDR2 as FYNNEI. The CDR3 spans 14 residues. The V end lost 4 bases, the J end lost 2 bases, and 11 bases lay between the germline ends. CDR3 residues: CASSVRQGNYGYTF. Here the CDR3 DNA reads TGTGCCAGCAGTGTGCGGCAGGGGAACTATGGCTACACCTTC.

V and J are TRBV5-6 and TRBJ1-1; D is perhaps TRBD1 (6 bases). Per the germline V gene, CDR1 is SGHDT and CDR2 is YYEEEE. V was cut by 1 base and J by 3 bases, with 13 bases left in between. The CDR3 length is 15 residues. The CDR3 bases are TGTGCCAGCAGCTTGTGGGGGACATGGGACACTGAAGCTTTCTTT. Translating gives CASSLWGTWDTEAFF. The whole variable domain, remainder taken from reference TRBV5-6 and TRBJ1-1, is DAGVTQSPTHLIKTRGQQVTLRCSPKSGHDTVSWYQQALGQGPQFIFQYYEEEERQRGNFPDRFSGHQFPNYSSELNVNALLLGDSALYLCASSLWGTWDTEAFFGQGTRLTVV.

V is TRBV11-2 and J is TRBJ1-2, with D perhaps matching TRBD1 (5 bases). V dropped 10 bases and J dropped 8 bases, with 23 bases sitting between them. This CDR3 is 14 amino acids long. Germline assignment: CDR1 SGHAT and CDR2 FQNNGV. The CDR3 region is CATSGFGPPWGYTF. The DNA of the CDR3 is TGTGCCACTTCAGGGTTCGGGCCTCCTTGGGGCTACACCTTC.

V is TRBV28 and J is TRBJ1-3; TRBD1 matches at 7 bases. The CDR3 is made up of 13 amino acids. From germline, CDR1 is MDHEN and CDR2 SYDVKM. With 6 bases clipped from V and 7 bases from J, the junction kept 6 bases outside the gene matches. This chain's CDR3 is CASRRGRGNTIYF. In DNA, the CDR3 is TGTGCCAGCAGACGGGGCAGGGGGAACACCATATATTTT.

This chain joins TRBV6-6 and TRBJ2-2; 11 bases agree with TRBD2. Losses at the gene ends were 5 bases for V and 7 bases for J; bases not matched to a gene: 9. Looked up from germline, CDR1 is MNHNY and CDR2 is SVGAGI (reference sequence). The CDR3 consists of 16 residues. The DNA for the CDR3 is TGTGCCAGCAGTCGACTTAGCGGGGGGGCCGACGGGGAGCTGTTTTTT. It translates to CASSRLSGGADGELFF.

This chain connects TRBV27 to TRBJ1-2; TRBD1 matches 9 bases. Trimming at V came to 8 bases and at J to 8 bases, leaving 15 bases not matched to a gene. Germline V gives CDR1 MNHEY, CDR2 SMNVEV (reference sequence). The CDR3 has 15 residues. The CDR3 spells CASGYQVGDRDGYTF. CDR3 coding DNA: TGTGCCAGCGGTTATCAAGTAGGGGACAGGGACGGCTACACCTTC.